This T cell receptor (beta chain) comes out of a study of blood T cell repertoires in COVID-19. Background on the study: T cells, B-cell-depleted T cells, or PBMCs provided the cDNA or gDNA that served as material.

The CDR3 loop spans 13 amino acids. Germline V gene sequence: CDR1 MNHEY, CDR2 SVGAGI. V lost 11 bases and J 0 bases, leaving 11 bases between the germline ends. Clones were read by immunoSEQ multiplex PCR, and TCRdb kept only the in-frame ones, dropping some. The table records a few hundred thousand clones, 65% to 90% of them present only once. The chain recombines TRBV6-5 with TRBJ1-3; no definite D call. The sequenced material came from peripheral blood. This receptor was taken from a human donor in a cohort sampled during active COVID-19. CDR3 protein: CASRRYSGNTIYF. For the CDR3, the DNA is TGTGCCTCTCGCCGCTACTCTGGAAACACCATATATTTT.